The 30 T cell receptor beta chains given below trace back to one sample, sequenced in a study of T cell repertoires in cytomegalovirus infection. MiXCR, run by TCRdb on the reads, gives a single entry per CDR3 protein. The sample has a few hundred thousand distinct CDR3 sequences, approximately 42% seen once. The antigens for these receptors are not known. The source material was cultured PBMCs, sampled from culture after CMV antigen stimulation. The receptor set was obtained from a human donor in good health (CMV status not recorded). Some clones in this sample may be carry-over from other donors' samples.

The V gene is TRBV6-2 or TRBV6-3, the J gene TRBJ2-7; 10 bases align to TRBD2. The J segment lost 3 bases and the V segment lost 2 bases, leaving 1 base of the junction unmatched. Per germline, CDR1 MNHEY and CDR2 SVGEGT. The CDR3 has 14 residues. In nucleotides, the CDR3 is TGTGCCAGCAGTTACCCTAGCGGGAGCTACGAGCAGTACTTC. It specifies CASSYPSGSYEQYF.

The chain links TRBV19 to TRBJ1-5; the D is unclear. The CDR3 has 13 residues. Trimming stripped 5 bases from V and 3 bases from J, with 8 bases between. CDR1 is LNHDA and CDR2 is SQIVND in the germline V gene (reference sequence). CDR3 DNA: TGTGCCAGTAGTGGGTCTAACAATCAGCCCCAGCATTTT. It translates to CASSGSNNQPQHF.

This clonotype has ten or more counts. V gene TRBV7-2 combines with J gene TRBJ1-5, with TRBD1 matching over 9 bases. Germline loops: CDR1 SGHTA, CDR2 FQGNSA. CDR3 length equals 15 residues. V dropped 7 bases and J dropped 4; count of bases not matched to a gene: 8. CDR3 loop: CASTRTGAGNQPQHF. In DNA form, the CDR3 reads TGTGCCAGCACAAGGACAGGGGCGGGGAATCAGCCCCAGCATTTT.

This chain links TRBV7-8 with TRBJ2-3; maybe TRBD2 (5 bases). This CDR3 has 14 residues. V lost 1 base to trimming and J lost 4 bases, with 9 bases between them. Germline V gene data show CDR1 as SGHVS and CDR2 as FQNEAQ. The CDR3 loop is CASSLEPGADTQYF. DNA of the CDR3: TGTGCCAGCAGCTTAGAACCCGGGGCAGATACGCAGTATTTT.

This chain joins TRBV10-3 and TRBJ1-2; the D is unclear. From germline, CDR1 is ENHRY and CDR2 SYGVKD. Trimming pared 2 bases from V and 0 bases from J, leaving 7 bases between. This CDR3 region has 14 residues. This CDR3 is CAISERIANYGYTF. The CDR3 DNA reads TGTGCCATCAGTGAGCGGATAGCTAACTATGGCTACACCTTC.

V and J are TRBV20-1 and TRBJ2-5; TRBD2 aligns across 8 bases. This CDR3 region has 17 residues. V dropped 0 bases and J dropped 3; count of bases not matched to a gene: 12. Germline-derived CDR1 and CDR2 are DFQATT and SNEGSKA (reference sequence). CDR3: CSARDHVDGLAEETQYF. The DNA of the CDR3 is TGCAGTGCTAGAGATCATGTCGACGGACTAGCCGAAGAGACCCAGTACTTC.

V is TRBV19 and J is TRBJ2-2; D is possibly TRBD2 (7 bases). Germline CDR1 is LNHDA and CDR2 is SQIVND (reference sequence). Trimming cost V 6 bases and J 6 bases, with 20 bases left between them. There are 16 residues in the CDR3. DNA of the CDR3: TGTGCCAGTAGAGGGGGGGCAGGGGACTTCGCCGGGGAGCTGTTTTTT. Translation gives CASRGGAGDFAGELFF. The whole variable domain, remainder taken from reference TRBV19 and TRBJ2-2, is DGGITQSPKYLFRKEGQNVTLSCEQNLNHDAMYWYRQDPGQGLRLIYYSQIVNDFQKGDIAEGYSVSREKKESFPLTVTSAQKNPTAFYLCASRGGAGDFAGELFFGEGSRLTVL.

J is TRBJ2-1 and V is TRBV5-1; TRBD2 is a possible D gene (6 bases). The length of the CDR3 is 16 residues. CDR1 is SGHRS and CDR2 is YFSETQ in the germline V gene. V lost 5 bases, J lost 0 bases, and 15 bases lay in between. The CDR3 DNA reads TGCGCCAGCAGAACTGCGGGGTTGAGCTCCTACAATGAGCAGTTCTTC. It is translated as CASRTAGLSSYNEQFF.

Only one count was recorded for this clonotype. The genes are TRBV6-6 and TRBJ2-2; TRBD2 matches 10 bases. The V gene's germline CDR1 is MNHNY and CDR2 SVGAGI (reference sequence). Losses at the gene ends were 1 base for V and 6 bases for J; bases not matched to a gene: 8. The CDR3 length is 17 residues. The CDR3 DNA sequence: TGTGCCAGCAGTTACTTTCGGACTAGCGGAGCCCCCGGGGAGCTGTTTTTT. Translating it yields CASSYFRTSGAPGELFF.

A word on this clonotype: The junction differs from germline at one of its ends, possibly a read error. This chain connects TRBV7-2 to TRBJ1-5; D is unresolved. This CDR3 has 13 residues. Per the germline V gene, CDR1 is SGHTA and CDR2 is FQGNSA. This CDR3 reads CASSQSSNQSQHF. Here the CDR3 DNA reads TGTGCCAGCAGCCAAAGTTCAAATCAGTCCCAGCATTTT.

This clonotype was picked up many times. The chain uses TRBV7-8 and TRBJ2-3; D unresolved. CDR3 length equals 13 residues. Germline loops: CDR1 SGHVS, CDR2 FQNEAQ. Trimming removed 3 bases from V and 4 bases from J, with 8 bases in between. The CDR3 region is CASSFPFADTQYF. The CDR3 DNA sequence: TGTGCCAGCAGCTTCCCTTTCGCAGATACGCAGTATTTT.

The CDR3 region is CASSEPRRGRIPNYGYTF. As DNA, the CDR3 is TGTGCCAGCAGTGAACCCCGCAGGGGGCGTATTCCTAACTATGGCTACACCTTC. This chain links TRBV6-1 with TRBJ1-2; TRBD1 aligns across 8 bases. There are 18 residues in the CDR3. With 2 bases clipped from V and 0 bases from J, the junction kept 11 bases outside the gene matches. Germline V lookup: CDR1 MNHNS, CDR2 SASEGT.

This clonotype has only a few counts. The chain recombines TRBV11-2 with TRBJ2-3; the match to TRBD2 covers 7 bases. The CDR3 sequence is 17 residues long. Germline trimming cut 0 bases from V and 5 bases from J; bases unmatched to any gene: 11. Germline V lookup: CDR1 SGHAT, CDR2 FQNNGV. The DNA for the CDR3 is TGTGCCAGCAGCTTAGATCTGTGGGGGGGGGGGTTAGATACGCAGTATTTT. Protein: CASSLDLWGGGLDTQYF.

The rearrangement links TRBV5-5 to TRBJ2-7, with D possibly being TRBD1 (5 bases). Germline values: CDR1 SGHKS, CDR2 YYEKEE (reference sequence). The CDR3 loop spans 14 amino acids. V lost 2 bases and J 9 bases, leaving 18 bases between the germline ends. CDR3 amino acids: CASSFDRYPSGQYF. Here the CDR3 DNA reads TGTGCCAGCAGCTTCGACAGATACCCTAGTGGGCAGTACTTC.

The chain couples TRBV20-1 to TRBJ2-7; TRBD2 is a possible D gene (6 bases). The CDR3 extends over 14 amino acids. Per germline, CDR1 DFQATT and CDR2 SNEGSKA (reference sequence). The CDR3 loop is CSTLRRDATYEQYF. As DNA, the CDR3 is TGCAGCACGCTTAGGAGGGACGCGACCTACGAGCAGTACTTC.

In its sample, this clonotype was seen a few times. The V call is TRBV20-1, the J call TRBJ2-1; TRBD2 is a possible D gene (6 bases). Germline V CDR1 and CDR2: DFQATT, SNEGSKA (reference sequence). The CDR3 spans 15 residues. V was shortened by 0 bases and J by 3 bases, with 12 bases between the two germline ends. The DNA for the CDR3 is TGCAGTGCTAGAGACCCGGCGCGGGGCTACAATGAGCAGTTCTTC. Protein product: CSARDPARGYNEQFF.

The chain uses TRBV12-3 or TRBV12-4 and TRBJ2-3, with TRBD2 as a possible D gene (6 bases). The V gene lost 4 bases and the J gene lost 9 bases, with 20 bases spanning the gap. This CDR3 region has 15 residues. Written as DNA, the CDR3 is TGTGCCAGCAGTTCGTCCGGGGGAGCCGCCGACACGCAGTATTTT. This translates into CASSSSGGAADTQYF.

The CDR3 DNA reads as TGTGCCAGCAGCCAAGATCCGGGCTCTGGAAACACCATATATTTT. Translation gives CASSQDPGSGNTIYF. The chain couples TRBV4-2 to TRBJ1-3, with D unresolved. The CDR3 loop spans 15 amino acids. Trimming cost V 0 bases and J 0 bases, with 6 bases left between them. Germline lookup yields CDR1 LGHNA and CDR2 YNFKEQ.

The chain employs TRBV19 and TRBJ1-5; 7 nucleotides line up with TRBD1. The junction had 13 bases not matched to a gene; V was cut back by 3 bases and J by 5 bases. This CDR3 spans 17 amino acids. The V gene's germline CDR1 is LNHDA and CDR2 SQIVND (reference sequence). The CDR3 spells CASSMGWRGPSYQPQHF. DNA for the CDR3: TGTGCCAGTAGTATGGGGTGGAGGGGGCCTTCGTATCAGCCCCAGCATTTT.

This clonotype has at least ten counts. The V and J genes are TRBV11-2 and TRBJ2-5; 10 bases match TRBD1. CDR3 size: 16 residues. Germline V gene data show CDR1 as SGHAT and CDR2 as FQNNGV. With 4 bases clipped from V and 5 bases from J, the junction kept 10 bases outside the gene matches. This CDR3 reads CASSSVGTGDSETQYF. The CDR3 DNA sequence: TGTGCCAGCAGCTCCGTAGGGACAGGGGATAGCGAGACCCAGTACTTC.

The table lists this clonotype with a few counts. The chain is built from TRBV7-8 and TRBJ2-3; the match to TRBD2 covers 10 bases. V dropped 6 bases and J dropped 0; count of bases not matched to a gene: 3. The CDR3 contains 15 residues. Per the germline V gene, CDR1 is SGHVS and CDR2 is FQNEAQ. The CDR3 DNA reads TGTGCCAGCAGATCGACTAGCGGGAGCACAGATACGCAGTATTTT. As protein: CASRSTSGSTDTQYF.

The rearrangement links TRBV7-6 to TRBJ2-1, with D possibly being TRBD1 (5 bases). The CDR3 length is 16 residues. Germline assignment: CDR1 SGHVS and CDR2 FNYEAQ. V lost 4 bases and J 0 bases, leaving 13 bases between the germline ends. The CDR3 nucleotides are TGTGCCAGCAGCTCCAGGGCCGGCAGCTCCTACAATGAGCAGTTCTTC. Its translation is CASSSRAGSSYNEQFF. Based on the CDR3 plus reference TRBV7-6 and TRBJ2-1, the full variable domain is GAGVSQSPRYKVTKRGQDVALRCDPISGHVSLYWYRQALGQGPEFLTYFNYEAQQDKSGLPNDRFSAERPEGSISTLTIQRTEQRDSAMYRCASSSRAGSSYNEQFFGPGTRLTVL.

This clonotype occurred many times. The chain combines TRBV7-2 with TRBJ2-5; 7 nucleotides align to TRBD2. The CDR3 is made up of 15 amino acids. Germline V gene lookup returns CDR1 SGHTA and CDR2 FQGNSA. With V trimmed by 1 base and J by 1 base, 3 bases remained unmatched. DNA of the CDR3: TGTGCCAGCAGCTTAGTTCTAGCGGTCCAAGAGACCCAGTACTTC. The encoded protein is CASSLVLAVQETQYF.

This clonotype was counted a few times. The gene calls are TRBV7-2 and TRBJ1-5; no firm D call. The CDR3 is made up of 14 amino acids. Per germline, CDR1 SGHTA and CDR2 FQGNSA. With 1 base removed from V and 1 base from J, the gap between germline ends came to 5 bases. Written as DNA, the CDR3 is TGTGCCAGCAGCTTAGACGTGAGCAATCAGCCCCAGCATTTT. Protein product: CASSLDVSNQPQHF.

The chain carries TRBV7-2 and TRBJ1-1; the D is unclear. Germline values: CDR1 SGHTA, CDR2 FQGNSA. Trimming pared 4 bases from V and 0 bases from J, leaving 9 bases between. This CDR3 has 14 residues. The CDR3 nucleotides read TGTGCCAGCAGCTCCGGACGGATGAACACTGAAGCTTTCTTT. This gives the protein CASSSGRMNTEAFF.

This clonotype showed up just a few times. The J gene is TRBJ2-7, the V gene TRBV28; possibly TRBD1 for D (6 bases). Germline V gives CDR1 MDHEN, CDR2 SYDVKM. This CDR3 is 14 amino acids long. V gave up 6 bases and J gave up 0 bases, with 12 bases separating them. The DNA of the CDR3 is TGTGCCAGCAGGTCCGGACAGAGCTCCTACGAGCAGTACTTC. Its protein product is CASRSGQSSYEQYF. Drawing the rest from reference TRBV28 and TRBJ2-7, the complete variable domain is DVKVTQSSRYLVKRTGEKVFLECVQDMDHENMFWYRQDPGLGLRLIYFSYDVKMKEKGDIPEGYSVSREKKERFSLILESASTNQTSMYLCASRSGQSSYEQYFGPGTRLTVT.

The chain employs TRBV2 and TRBJ2-1; D is ambiguous. The CDR3 runs to 13 residues. CDR1 is SNHLY, CDR2 FYNNEI, per germline. With 4 bases removed from V and 6 bases from J, the gap between germline ends came to 10 bases. The chain's CDR3 is CASSVLGPNEQFF. The CDR3 DNA sequence: TGTGCCAGCAGTGTTCTCGGTCCCAATGAGCAGTTCTTC.

This clonotype was detected many times. The chain joins TRBV7-9 to TRBJ2-7; a weak D match, TRBD1 (6 bases). Germline values: CDR1 SEHNR, CDR2 FQNEAQ (reference sequence). CDR3 length equals 15 residues. V gave up 4 bases and J gave up 2 bases, with 15 bases separating them. The CDR3 coding sequence is TGTGCCAGCAGCTCACCCGGGACACCGGCCTACGAGCAGTACTTC. As protein: CASSSPGTPAYEQYF.

This chain's CDR3 is CASRAGVMNTEAFF. The CDR3 coding sequence is TGTGCCAGCCGGGCAGGAGTCATGAACACTGAAGCTTTCTTT. The gene calls are TRBV6-2 or TRBV6-3 and TRBJ1-1; no reliable D call. The CDR3 consists of 14 residues. V gave up 8 bases and J gave up 0 bases, with 13 bases separating them. Per the germline V gene, CDR1 is MNHEY and CDR2 is SVGEGT.

The chain couples TRBV5-6 to TRBJ1-2; D is unclear. Germline CDR1 is SGHDT and CDR2 is YYEEEE. This CDR3 comprises 13 residues. Deletions cut 0 bases from V and 6 bases from J, with 9 bases between. The CDR3, as DNA: TGTGCCAGCAGCTTGGCGGGGAGCAATGGCTACACCTTC. Protein: CASSLAGSNGYTF.